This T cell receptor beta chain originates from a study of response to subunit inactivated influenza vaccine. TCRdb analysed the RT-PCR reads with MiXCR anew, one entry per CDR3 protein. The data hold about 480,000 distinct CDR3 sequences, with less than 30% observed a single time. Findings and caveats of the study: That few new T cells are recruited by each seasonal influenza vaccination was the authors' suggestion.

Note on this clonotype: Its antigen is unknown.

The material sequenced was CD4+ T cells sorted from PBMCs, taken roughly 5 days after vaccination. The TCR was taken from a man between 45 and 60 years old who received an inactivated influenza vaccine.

CDR3 in amino acids: CASSLEGGRDTQYF. The CDR3 DNA is TGTGCCAGCAGCTTAGAAGGGGGCAGGGATACGCAGTATTTT. The chain joins TRBV7-9 to TRBJ2-3; 7 bases agree with TRBD1. This CDR3 has 14 residues. Per the germline V gene, CDR1 is SEHNR and CDR2 is FQNEAQ (reference sequence). The trim removed 1 base at V and 6 bases at J, leaving 4 bases unmatched. Together with reference TRBV7-9 and TRBJ2-3, the CDR3 gives the full variable domain: DTGVSQNPRHKITKRGQNVTFRCDPISEHNRLYWYRQTLGQGPEFLTYFQNEAQLEKSRLLSDRFSAERPKGSFSTLEIQRTEQGDSAMYLCASSLEGGRDTQYFGPGTRLTVL.